These 21 T cell receptor beta chains originate from one sample sequenced in a study of early T cells in non-severe SARS-CoV-2 infection. In TCRdb, the 5' RACE reads were re-called with MiXCR into one record per CDR3 protein. The sample consists of 25,000 to 30,000 distinct CDR3 sequences, under 6% of them appearing once. The sample comprised whole blood. Receptor source: an adult who was a healthcare worker with PCR-confirmed SARS-CoV-2 infection or an uninfected control (not recorded which).

This chain joins TRBV19 and TRBJ2-7; D is unresolved. The CDR3 runs to 15 residues. CDR1 is LNHDA, CDR2 SQIVND, per germline (reference sequence). The ends were cut back, 5 bases at V and 5 bases at J, with 19 bases in the middle. The CDR3 reads CASSPKNGRPNEQYF. In DNA form, the CDR3 reads TGTGCCAGTAGTCCAAAGAACGGTCGGCCCAACGAGCAGTACTTC.

The sample holds many counts of this clonotype. This chain uses TRBV7-9 with TRBJ2-2; the match to TRBD1 covers 8 bases. This CDR3 has 17 residues. With 3 bases clipped from V and 0 bases from J, the junction kept 6 bases outside the gene matches. Germline assignment: CDR1 SEHNR and CDR2 FQNEAQ (reference sequence). The CDR3 DNA reads as TGTGCCAGCAGCTTCTCCGGACAGGGATCGAACACCGGGGAGCTGTTTTTT. Protein: CASSFSGQGSNTGELFF.

This clonotype was seen ten or more times. The rearrangement joins TRBV20-1 to TRBJ1-1, with D possibly matching TRBD1 (5 bases). The germline CDR1 and CDR2 sequences are DFQATT and SNEGSKA (reference sequence). The CDR3 sequence is 15 residues long. Trimming took off 0 bases at V and 1 base at J, with 12 bases between the two ends. CDR3 in amino acids: CSARDGGSTNTEAFF. CDR3 nucleotides: TGCAGTGCTAGAGACGGGGGGAGCACGAACACTGAAGCTTTCTTT.

At least ten counts were recorded for this clonotype. The rearrangement uses TRBV20-1 and TRBJ2-3; the match to TRBD2 covers 10 bases. The CDR3 is 15 residues long. Germline lookup yields CDR1 DFQATT and CDR2 SNEGSKA (reference sequence). The V segment lost 2 bases and the J segment 3 bases; nucleotides outside the gene matches: 5. The CDR3 DNA follows: TGCAGTGCTAGATTAGCGGGGGGCGGGACAGATACGCAGTATTTT. It codes for CSARLAGGGTDTQYF.

This clonotype has at least ten counts. The rearrangement uses TRBV5-1 and TRBJ2-7, with 8 positions matching TRBD2. The germline gives CDR1 SGHRS, CDR2 YFSETQ. Trimming took 3 bases from V and 6 from J; bases not matched to a gene: 11. This CDR3 has 15 amino acids. As DNA, the CDR3 is TGCGCCAGCAGCTCCGCCGGGAGGGTGATTGGCGAGCAGTACTTC. Translating gives CASSSAGRVIGEQYF. Looking up the rest from reference TRBV5-1 and TRBJ2-7 gives the full variable domain: KAGVTQTPRYLIKTRGQQVTLSCSPISGHRSVSWYQQTPGQGLQFLFEYFSETQRNKGNFPGRFSGRQFSNSRSEMNVSTLELGDSALYLCASSSAGRVIGEQYFGPGTRLTVT.

The chain joins TRBV12-3 or TRBV12-4 to TRBJ2-1; 10 nucleotides match TRBD2. With V trimmed by 5 bases and J by 4 bases, 5 bases remained unmatched. This CDR3 has 15 residues. The CDR3 is CASSTLAGVYNEQFF. The CDR3 region has the DNA TGTGCCAGCAGTACTCTAGCGGGGGTATACAATGAGCAGTTCTTC.

A few counts support this clonotype. The chain uses TRBV29-1 and TRBJ2-1; 7 bases match TRBD1. With 6 bases clipped from V and 6 bases from J, the junction kept 8 bases outside the gene matches. The CDR3 spans 13 residues. CDR1 and CDR2 (germline): SQVTM, ANQGSEA. The CDR3 region has the DNA TGCAGCGTGGAGACAGGGATCATCAATGAGCAGTTCTTC. It codes for CSVETGIINEQFF.

Concerning this clonotype: This could be a read error, since a much larger clone is one nucleotide away. The CDR3 ends on some other residue instead of the conserved phenylalanine or tryptophan, so this is likely a read error. V is TRBV3-1 and J is TRBJ2-7; TRBD2 matches at 8 bases. The CDR3 has 15 residues. V shed 1 base, J shed 5 bases, and the junction held 7 bases outside the gene matches. The germline CDR1 and CDR2 sequences are LGHDT and YNNKEL (reference sequence). The DNA for the CDR3 is TGTGCCAGCAGCCAAGCAGCGGGGGCTTTGCACGAGCAGTACCTC. Its translation is CASSQAAGALHEQYL.

This clonotype was seen repeatedly, ten times or more. This chain uses TRBV5-1 with TRBJ2-2; D remains ambiguous. The V gene's germline CDR1 is SGHRS and CDR2 YFSETQ. The CDR3 totals 16 residues. V was clipped by 0 bases and J by 0 bases, with 9 bases between them. The CDR3 nucleotides read TGCGCCAGCAGCTTGGGACCCAGATCGAACACCGGGGAGCTGTTTTTT. Translating gives CASSLGPRSNTGELFF.

This clonotype has only a few counts. J is TRBJ2-2 and V is TRBV6-2 or TRBV6-3, with 10 bases fitting TRBD1. The germline CDR1 and CDR2 sequences are MNHEY and SVGEGT. The CDR3 is made up of 19 amino acids. Trimming at V came to 5 bases and at J to 0 bases, leaving 12 bases not matched to a gene. CDR3 loop: CASSPRPGTGETNTGELFF. The CDR3 region has the DNA TGTGCCAGCAGTCCTCGTCCCGGGACAGGGGAGACGAACACCGGGGAGCTGTTTTTT.

Ten or more counts support this clonotype. This chain links TRBV6-5 with TRBJ1-5, with 8 bases lining up with TRBD1. Germline lookup yields CDR1 MNHEY and CDR2 SVGAGI. The CDR3 runs 13 residues. The J segment lost 6 bases and the V segment lost 5 bases, leaving 3 bases of the junction unmatched. CDR3 protein: CASSRQGIQPQHF. CDR3 sequence (DNA): TGTGCCAGCAGTAGACAGGGGATTCAGCCCCAGCATTTT.

This clonotype was counted ten times or more. V gene TRBV5-1 combines with J gene TRBJ2-7; no reliable D call. V was pared by 0 bases and J by 7 bases, with 11 bases between. The length of the CDR3 is 13 residues. The V gene's germline CDR1 is SGHRS and CDR2 YFSETQ. The DNA for the CDR3 is TGCGCCAGCAGCTTGGAAATCGGCTTGGAGCAGTACTTC. Residues: CASSLEIGLEQYF.

V is TRBV12-3 or TRBV12-4 and J is TRBJ2-7; 11 nucleotides match TRBD2. CDR3 length: 16 amino acids. V was pared by 3 bases and J by 0 bases, with 4 bases of the junction left unmatched. The CDR3 loop is CASSFPSGGSSYEQYF. CDR3 in DNA: TGTGCCAGCAGTTTCCCTAGCGGGGGGTCCTCCTACGAGCAGTACTTC.

This clonotype was seen ten or more times. The DNA is omitted, as the CDR3 cannot be located on it reliably, and the CDR3 follows TCRdb's listing. CDR3 protein: CISVPEAPGRGVDEQYF. The chain couples TRBV7-5 to TRBJ2-7; no DNA check was done on the table's D call, TRBD1. TRBV7-5 represents a pseudogene. The CDR3 is 17 residues long, ends included.

There are many counts of this clonotype. The chain is built from TRBV20-1 and TRBJ1-1; a possible D gene is TRBD1 (6 bases). The CDR3 consists of 14 residues. Trimming left V 1 base short and J 2 bases short, with 11 bases between. CDR1 is DFQATT, CDR2 SNEGSKA, per germline (reference sequence). CDR3 amino acids: CSARAAQGNTEAFF. As DNA, the CDR3 is TGCAGTGCTAGAGCCGCACAGGGAAACACTGAAGCTTTCTTT.

This clonotype was picked up many times. V is TRBV10-3 and J is TRBJ1-5; 7 nucleotides align to TRBD1. The V gene's germline CDR1 is ENHRY and CDR2 SYGVKD. The CDR3 covers 14 residues. With 10 bases clipped from V and 0 bases from J, the junction kept 6 bases outside the gene matches. CDR3 DNA: TGTGCCAGTGGGACAGTGAATAGCAATCAGCCCCAGCATTTT. Translation: CASGTVNSNQPQHF.

This clonotype was found many times. This chain links TRBV9 with TRBJ2-5, with TRBD1 matching 9 bases. This CDR3 is 15 amino acids long. CDR1 is SGDLS, CDR2 YYNGEE, per germline. V trimming: 0 bases; J trimming: 3 bases; junction bases outside the gene matches: 3. The CDR3: CASSVEGQGKETQYF. The CDR3 DNA reads TGTGCCAGCAGCGTAGAAGGACAGGGGAAAGAGACCCAGTACTTC. The full variable domain, with the rest looked up from reference TRBV9 and TRBJ2-5, is DSGVTQTPKHLITATGQRVTLRCSPRSGDLSVYWYQQSLDQGLQFLIQYYNGEERAKGNILERFSAQQFPDLHSELNLSSLELGDSALYFCASSVEGQGKETQYFGPGTRLLVL.

In the case of this clonotype: A read error may be the cause here, since a much bigger clone is one base away. V gene TRBV29-1 combines with J gene TRBJ1-5; a possible D gene is TRBD1 (5 bases). Germline CDR1 SQVTM, CDR2 ANQGSEA. The CDR3 is made up of 12 amino acids. As DNA, the CDR3 is TGCAGCGTTGGGGGCAGGAATCAGCCCCGGCATTTT. Translation gives CSVGGRNQPRHF.

This clonotype was recorded many times. CDR3 region: CSVDRGLQETQYF. The CDR3 DNA is TGCAGCGTTGACAGGGGGCTACAAGAGACCCAGTACTTC. The chain recombines TRBV29-1 with TRBJ2-5; 8 bases map to TRBD1. The CDR3 has 13 residues. The germline CDR1 and CDR2 sequences are SQVTM and ANQGSEA. Trimming at V came to 3 bases and at J to 2 bases, leaving 2 bases not matched to a gene.

In its sample, this clonotype was seen a few times. The gene calls are TRBV28 and TRBJ1-1; the D is unclear. Trimming stripped 6 bases from V and 5 bases from J, with 16 bases between. CDR1 and CDR2 from the germline V gene are MDHEN and SYDVKM. This CDR3 has 14 residues. Here the CDR3 DNA reads TGTGCCAGCAGCACCCACGATGCCCCGACTGAAGCTTTCTTT. Amino acid sequence: CASSTHDAPTEAFF.

In this sample, this clonotype turned up many times. The chain is built from TRBV12-3 or TRBV12-4 and TRBJ2-5; D ambiguous. CDR3 length equals 11 residues. V dropped 7 bases and J dropped 2 bases, with 5 bases sitting between them. The CDR3 DNA is TGTGCCAGCAAAGTTCAAGAGACCCAGTACTTC. Its translation: CASKVQETQYF.